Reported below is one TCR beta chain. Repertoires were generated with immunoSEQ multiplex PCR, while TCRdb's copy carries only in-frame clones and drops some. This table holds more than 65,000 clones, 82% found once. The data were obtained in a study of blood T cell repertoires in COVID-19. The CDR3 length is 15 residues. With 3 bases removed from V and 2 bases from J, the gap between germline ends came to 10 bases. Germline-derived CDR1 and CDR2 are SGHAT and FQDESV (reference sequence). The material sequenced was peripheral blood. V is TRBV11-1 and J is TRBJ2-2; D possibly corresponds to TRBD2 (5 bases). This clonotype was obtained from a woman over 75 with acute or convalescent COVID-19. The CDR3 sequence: CASSFSEHNTGELFF. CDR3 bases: TGTGCCAGCAGCTTTAGCGAGCACAACACCGGGGAGCTGTTTTTT.